This passage covers 31 T cell receptor beta chains from one sample sequenced in a study of control samples from healthy donors and cancer patients (dated by TCRdb to between 2020 and 2021). Libraries were prepared through the immunoSEQ multiplex PCR assay. This is the immuneACCESS table as TCRdb keeps it, with only in-frame sequences that have V and J called. A part of the clones is gone; compared with another copy, unresolved V genes explain less than half, and the rest is unexplained. This sample comprises more than 65,000 clones, more than 75% of them detected only once. About 14% of the sample is held by the ten biggest clonotypes. The material sequenced was blood. The receptors originated from a man aged 45-65 years in good health.

The chain couples TRBV19 to TRBJ1-2; D is unclear. Per the germline V gene, CDR1 is LNHDA and CDR2 is SQIVND (reference sequence). V was cut by 5 bases and J by 2 bases, with 15 bases left in between. CDR3 length equals 15 residues. The CDR3 is CASSFSLTGNYGYTF. CDR3 bases: TGTGCCAGTAGTTTCTCCCTGACGGGAAACTATGGCTACACCTTC.

This clone was picked up a small number of times. The V and J genes are TRBV6-5 and TRBJ2-7; D not certain. V dropped 0 bases and J dropped 3 bases, with 6 bases sitting between them. The CDR3 sequence is 13 residues long. Germline V gene sequence: CDR1 MNHEY, CDR2 SVGAGI. The CDR3 DNA sequence: TGTGCCAGCAGTTACTCGGGCCGCTACGAGCAGTACTTC. It specifies CASSYSGRYEQYF.

This rearrangement joins TRBV19 to TRBJ2-7, with D unresolved. The CDR3 is 15 amino acids. Looked up from germline, CDR1 is LNHDA and CDR2 is SQIVND (reference sequence). The V end was cut by 1 base, the J end by 1 base, with 11 bases between. The CDR3 DNA is TGTGCCAGTAGTATAGTGCACCGTGGTTCCTACGAGCAGTACTTC. Its translation is CASSIVHRGSYEQYF.

The V gene is TRBV5-1, the J gene TRBJ1-5; tentative D call: TRBD1 (5 bases). Trimming removed 4 bases at V and 7 bases at J, with 18 bases between. CDR3 length equals 15 residues. Germline CDR1 and CDR2: SGHRS and YFSETQ. The CDR3 coding sequence is TGCGCCAGCAGCCCCCGGTGGGGCGACGGCCAGCCCCAGCATTTT. Protein: CASSPRWGDGQPQHF.

The chain links TRBV5-1 to TRBJ2-2, with D hard to call. Germline V lookup: CDR1 SGHRS, CDR2 YFSETQ. This CDR3 region has 13 residues. The ends were cut back, 5 bases at V and 7 bases at J, with 12 bases in the middle. The chain's CDR3 is CASSRLPGGELFF. As DNA, the CDR3 is TGCGCCAGCAGTAGGCTCCCAGGCGGGGAGCTGTTTTTT.

CDR3 DNA: TGTGCCAGCAGTGAAGCAGGGTATTTATCCTATAGCAATCAGCCCCAGCATTTT. Its translation: CASSEAGYLSYSNQPQHF. This chain connects TRBV6-1 to TRBJ1-5; D call uncertain. From germline, CDR1 is MNHNS and CDR2 SASEGT. The CDR3 consists of 18 residues. V lost 0 bases and J 0 bases, leaving 15 bases between the germline ends.

The CDR3 protein is CAYDPRGTDTQYF. Here the CDR3 DNA reads TGTGCCTACGACCCGAGGGGCACAGATACGCAGTATTTT. V usage is TRBV30 and J usage is TRBJ2-3; tentatively, D is TRBD2 (5 bases). The CDR3 sequence is 13 residues long. Between the trimmed V and J ends, which lost 7 bases and 1 base, there was a span of 12 bases. Germline CDR1 is GTSNPN and CDR2 is SVGIG (reference sequence).

The gene calls are TRBV28 and TRBJ1-6; 9 bases fit TRBD1. Germline V CDR1 and CDR2: MDHEN, SYDVKM. J gave up 9 bases and V 6 bases, and 6 bases lay outside the gene matches. The CDR3 length is 14 residues. This CDR3 is CASSTGTGSSPLHF. The CDR3 region has the DNA TGTGCCAGCAGCACCGGGACAGGGTCTTCACCCCTCCACTTT.

A single count supports this clone. The rearrangement links TRBV5-1 to TRBJ2-3, with no clear D. The germline V gene encodes CDR1 SGHRS and CDR2 YFSETQ. V shed 3 bases and J shed 0 bases, with 8 bases lying between them. This CDR3 region has 14 residues. Here the CDR3 reads CASSSQTSTDTQYF. The CDR3 nucleotides read TGCGCCAGCAGCTCCCAGACAAGCACAGATACGCAGTATTTT.

The J gene is TRBJ2-3, the V gene TRBV27; no reliable D call. Trimming removed 0 bases at V and 0 bases at J, with 7 bases between. CDR3 length equals 15 residues. The germline V gene has CDR1 MNHEY and CDR2 SMNVEV (reference sequence). The CDR3 region has the DNA TGTGCCAGCAGTTTATCCCCAGTTAGCACAGATACGCAGTATTTT. Its translation: CASSLSPVSTDTQYF.

V usage is TRBV7-2 and J usage is TRBJ1-5, with a possible D match to TRBD1 (6 bases). This CDR3 spans 16 amino acids. Between the trimmed V and J ends, which lost 3 bases and 0 bases, there was a span of 12 bases. Germline assignment: CDR1 SGHTA and CDR2 FQGNSA. The CDR3 loop reads CASSFDRTISNQPQHF. DNA of the CDR3: TGTGCCAGCAGCTTTGACAGGACGATTAGCAATCAGCCCCAGCATTTT.

This chain connects TRBV7-9 to TRBJ2-2; possibly TRBD1 for D (7 bases). V lost 5 bases and J 4 bases, leaving 17 bases between the germline ends. Germline V gives CDR1 SEHNR, CDR2 FQNEAQ (reference sequence). This CDR3 is built from 16 residues. CDR3 amino acids: CASSRQGGAVTGELFF. For the CDR3, the DNA is TGTGCCAGCAGCCGCCAGGGGGGCGCGGTCACCGGGGAGCTGTTTTTT.

The chain combines TRBV6-1 with TRBJ2-1; a weak D match, TRBD2 (5 bases). The CDR3 spans 15 residues. Looked up from germline, CDR1 is MNHNS and CDR2 is SASEGT. The ends were cut back, 3 bases at V and 0 bases at J, with 9 bases in the middle. Written as DNA, the CDR3 is TGTGCCAGCAGTGAGCATACTAGCTCCTACAATGAGCAGTTCTTC. It specifies CASSEHTSSYNEQFF.

The chain joins TRBV2 to TRBJ2-1; TRBD1 is a possible D gene (5 bases). V was clipped by 0 bases and J by 9 bases, with 9 bases between them. The CDR3 sequence is 13 residues long. CDR1 and CDR2 (germline): SNHLY, FYNNEI. The CDR3 is CASSEALRGEQFF. CDR3 sequence (DNA): TGTGCCAGCAGTGAAGCGCTTAGGGGTGAGCAGTTCTTC.

This chain connects TRBV5-8 to TRBJ1-1; D not resolved. Trimming removed 0 bases at V and 5 bases at J, with 8 bases between. The CDR3 runs 13 residues. The germline V gene has CDR1 SGHTS and CDR2 YDEGEE. CDR3 amino acids: CASSLGLTTEAFF. DNA of the CDR3: TGTGCCAGCAGCTTGGGACTAACAACTGAAGCTTTCTTT.

V and J are TRBV6-6 and TRBJ2-3; TRBD2 might be the D (7 bases). Per the germline V gene, CDR1 is MNHNY and CDR2 is SVGAGI (reference sequence). The CDR3 runs 16 residues. Trimming removed 0 bases from V and 1 base from J, with 11 bases in between. The CDR3 sequence is CASSYSGAGGTDTQYF. As DNA, the CDR3 is TGTGCCAGCAGTTACTCGGGGGCGGGGGGCACAGATACGCAGTATTTT.

This chain connects TRBV9 to TRBJ2-3; possibly TRBD1 or TRBD2 for D (5 bases each). The V end lost 2 bases, the J end lost 4 bases, and 11 bases lay between the germline ends. This CDR3 comprises 14 residues. Germline loops: CDR1 SGDLS, CDR2 YYNGEE. The CDR3 spells CASSVFRGADTQYF. The CDR3 bases are TGTGCCAGCAGCGTGTTTCGAGGGGCAGATACGCAGTATTTT.

The chain carries TRBV7-2 and TRBJ2-1; D is possibly TRBD1 (5 bases). There are 13 residues in the CDR3. CDR1 SGHTA and CDR2 FQGNSA come from the germline V gene. V lost 5 bases, J lost 10 bases, and 15 bases lay in between. The CDR3 bases are TGTGCCAGCAGCCCTATTACAGGTACCGAGCAGTTCTTC. Its protein product is CASSPITGTEQFF.

This clone was seen once. The CDR3 DNA follows: TGTGCCAGCAGCTACGAGCCAGGGGGCGGCTACGAGCAGTACTTC. It translates to CASSYEPGGGYEQYF. The J gene is TRBJ2-7, the V gene TRBV7-9, with 8 bases aligning to TRBD1. The CDR3 spans 15 residues. With V trimmed by 4 bases and J by 3 bases, 8 bases remained unmatched. CDR1 is SEHNR and CDR2 is FQNEAQ in the germline V gene (reference sequence).

The chain is built from TRBV7-6 and TRBJ2-1; 13 positions agree with TRBD2. Germline V gene sequence: CDR1 SGHVS, CDR2 FNYEAQ. The CDR3 runs to 17 residues. V was clipped by 5 bases and J by 4 bases; unmatched bases: 8. CDR3 coding DNA: TGTGCCAGCAGCCGAGGGACTAGCGGGAATATATACAATGAGCAGTTCTTC. This codes for CASSRGTSGNIYNEQFF.

The genes are TRBV28 and TRBJ2-7; D gene ambiguous. V gave up 7 bases and J gave up 2 bases, with 6 bases separating them. The CDR3 is 11 amino acids. Germline-derived CDR1 and CDR2 are MDHEN and SYDVKM. DNA of the CDR3: TGTGCCAGCATTGGGGCCTACGAGCAGTACTTC. Translation gives CASIGAYEQYF.

This clone was detected only once. The CDR3 DNA reads TGTGCCAGCAGTTCAGACAGGAGCTCCTATAATTCACCCCTCCACTTT. Protein: CASSSDRSSYNSPLHF. V usage is TRBV9 and J usage is TRBJ1-6; D possibly corresponds to TRBD1 (6 bases). Germline CDR1 reads SGDLS; CDR2 reads YYNGEE. The CDR3 is 16 residues long. V shed 5 bases and J shed 0 bases, with 12 bases lying between them.

V usage is TRBV4-1 and J usage is TRBJ1-4, with 7 bases identical to TRBD1. The CDR3 is 16 residues long. Germline CDR1 and CDR2: MGHRA and YSYEKL. V lost 0 bases and J lost 3; bases outside the gene matches: 4. The CDR3 region is CASSQEGTVSNEKLFF. CDR3 nucleotide sequence: TGCGCCAGCAGCCAAGAAGGGACAGTTTCTAATGAAAAACTGTTTTTT.

This sequence joins TRBV29-1 and TRBJ2-1; 7 bases are a match to TRBD1. Trimming removed 7 bases from V and 0 bases from J; junction bases left unmatched: 3. Germline V gene data show CDR1 as SQVTM and CDR2 as ANQGSEA. The CDR3 totals 13 residues. CDR3 sequence (DNA): TGCAGCGCCCGGACAGGCTCCTACAATGAGCAGTTCTTC. Encoded protein: CSARTGSYNEQFF.

The V gene is TRBV18, the J gene TRBJ1-5, with D unresolved. V lost 4 bases, J lost 6 bases, and 13 bases lay in between. The CDR3 has 14 residues. From germline, CDR1 is KGHSH and CDR2 LQKENI. CDR3 loop: CASSQDSGGQPQHF. In DNA form, the CDR3 reads TGTGCCAGCTCACAGGACTCGGGTGGTCAGCCCCAGCATTTT.

This chain connects TRBV6-6 to TRBJ1-2; 9 bases line up with TRBD1. The CDR3 length is 16 residues. Germline CDR1 MNHNY, CDR2 SVGAGI (reference sequence). V shed 4 bases and J 5 bases; nucleotides not matched to a gene: 11. CDR3 residues: CASSFPRDRDLYGYTF. The CDR3 bases are TGTGCCAGCAGTTTTCCCCGGGACAGGGATTTGTATGGCTACACCTTC.

The rearrangement joins TRBV5-1 to TRBJ1-2, with D maybe TRBD1 (5 bases). Germline assignment: CDR1 SGHRS and CDR2 YFSETQ. V lost 0 bases and J 8 bases, leaving 14 bases between the germline ends. The CDR3 is 14 amino acids. In DNA form, the CDR3 reads TGCGCCAGCAGCTTGGAGGGGATCTCAGAGGGCTACACCTTC. This encodes CASSLEGISEGYTF.

This clone is deemed medium-sized (0.01 to 0.1%). V is TRBV30 and J is TRBJ1-5, with 8 positions matching TRBD1. The germline CDR1 and CDR2 sequences are GTSNPN and SVGIG (reference sequence). Trimming at V came to 2 bases and at J to 5 bases, leaving 5 bases not matched to a gene. The CDR3 consists of 14 residues. CDR3 bases: TGTGCCTGGAGTATACAGGGGGGCGATCAGCCCCAGCATTTT. As protein: CAWSIQGGDQPQHF.

The chain is built from TRBV30 and TRBJ2-3; 9 positions agree with TRBD1. Unmatched junction bases numbered 4, after V lost 3 bases and J lost 3 bases. The germline V gene encodes CDR1 GTSNPN and CDR2 SVGIG (reference sequence). This CDR3 is built from 14 residues. The CDR3 DNA reads TGTGCCTGGAGCAGACAGGGGGGTACAGATACGCAGTATTTT. As protein: CAWSRQGGTDTQYF.

The V and J genes are TRBV19 and TRBJ1-1, with TRBD1 identical over 10 bases. There are 13 residues in the CDR3. Germline V gives CDR1 LNHDA, CDR2 SQIVND (reference sequence). After removal of 3 bases from V and 10 bases from J, the junction contained 5 bases not matched to a gene. The CDR3 nucleotides read TGTGCCAGTAGTATGGGGGACAGGGGTGCAGCTTTCTTT. Protein: CASSMGDRGAAFF.

The rearrangement joins TRBV5-8 to TRBJ2-1, with 10 nucleotides matching TRBD2. Trimming at V came to 0 bases and at J to 10 bases, leaving 10 bases not matched to a gene. CDR3 length: 16 residues. Germline V gives CDR1 SGHTS, CDR2 YDEGEE. CDR3 residues: CASSLGLAGDSGEQFF. CDR3 nucleotides: TGTGCCAGCAGCTTGGGGCTAGCGGGGGACTCGGGGGAGCAGTTCTTC.